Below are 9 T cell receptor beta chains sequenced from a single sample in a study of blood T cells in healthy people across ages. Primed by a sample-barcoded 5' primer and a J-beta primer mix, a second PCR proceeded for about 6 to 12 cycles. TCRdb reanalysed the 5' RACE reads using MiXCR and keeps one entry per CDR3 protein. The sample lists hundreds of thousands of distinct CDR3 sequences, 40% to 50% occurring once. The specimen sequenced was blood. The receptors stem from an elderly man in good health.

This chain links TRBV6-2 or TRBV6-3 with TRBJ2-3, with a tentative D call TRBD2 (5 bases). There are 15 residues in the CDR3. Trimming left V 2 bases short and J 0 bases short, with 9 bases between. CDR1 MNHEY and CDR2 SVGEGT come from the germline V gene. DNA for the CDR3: TGTGCCAGCAGTTACCAAGGACTCAGCACAGATACGCAGTATTTT. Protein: CASSYQGLSTDTQYF.

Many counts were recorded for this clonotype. CDR3: CASSYFLANTYEQYF. CDR3 nucleotide sequence: TGTGCCAGCAGTTACTTCTTAGCCAATACCTACGAGCAGTACTTC. The V and J genes are TRBV6-2 or TRBV6-3 and TRBJ2-7; D not resolved. V was shortened by 1 base and J by 2 bases, with 12 bases between the two germline ends. The CDR3 is 15 amino acids. From germline, CDR1 is MNHEY and CDR2 SVGEGT.

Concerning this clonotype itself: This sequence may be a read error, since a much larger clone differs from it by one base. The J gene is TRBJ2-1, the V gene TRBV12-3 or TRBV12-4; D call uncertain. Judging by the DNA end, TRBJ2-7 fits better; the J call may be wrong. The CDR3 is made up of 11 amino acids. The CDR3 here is CASSPGCEQYF. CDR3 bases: TGTGCCAGCAGTCCTGGTTGTGAGCAGTACTTC.

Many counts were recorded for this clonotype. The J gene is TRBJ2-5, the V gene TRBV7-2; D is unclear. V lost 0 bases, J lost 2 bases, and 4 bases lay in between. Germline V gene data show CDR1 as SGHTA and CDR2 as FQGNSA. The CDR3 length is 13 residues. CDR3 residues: CASSLAYQETQYF. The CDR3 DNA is TGTGCCAGCAGCTTAGCCTATCAAGAGACCCAGTACTTC. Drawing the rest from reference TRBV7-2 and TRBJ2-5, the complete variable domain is GAGVSQSPSNKVTEKGKDVELRCDPISGHTALYWYRQSLGQGLEFLIYFQGNSAPDKSGLPSDRFSAERTGGSVSTLTIQRTQQEDSAVYLCASSLAYQETQYFGPGTRLLVL.

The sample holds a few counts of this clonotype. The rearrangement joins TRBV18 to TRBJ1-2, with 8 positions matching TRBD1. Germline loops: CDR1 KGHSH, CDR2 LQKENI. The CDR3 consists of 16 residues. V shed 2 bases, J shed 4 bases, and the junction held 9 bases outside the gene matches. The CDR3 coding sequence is TGTGCCAGCTCACCAACGGGGCCAGGGGGCGTCTATGGCTACACCTTC. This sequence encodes CASSPTGPGGVYGYTF.

The CDR3 loop is CASSQRTWGQETQYF. Written as DNA, the CDR3 is TGCGCCAGCAGCCAGAGGACCTGGGGGCAAGAGACCCAGTACTTC. This chain links TRBV4-3 with TRBJ2-5; perhaps D is TRBD1 or TRBD2 (5 bases each). V lost 3 bases, J lost 2 bases, and 13 bases lay in between. CDR1 and CDR2 (germline): LGHNA, YSLEER. The CDR3 loop spans 15 amino acids.

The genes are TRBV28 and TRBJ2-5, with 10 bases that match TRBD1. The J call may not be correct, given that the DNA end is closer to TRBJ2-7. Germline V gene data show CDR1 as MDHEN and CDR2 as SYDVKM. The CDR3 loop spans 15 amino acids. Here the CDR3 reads CASSSGDRGKGEQYF. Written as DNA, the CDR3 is TGTGCCAGCAGTTCAGGGGACAGGGGCAAGGGCGAGCAGTACTTC.

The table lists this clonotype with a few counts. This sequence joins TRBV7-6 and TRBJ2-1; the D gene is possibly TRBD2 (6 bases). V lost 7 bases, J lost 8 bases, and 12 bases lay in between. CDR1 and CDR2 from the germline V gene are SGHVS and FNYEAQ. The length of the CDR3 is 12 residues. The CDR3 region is CASKTPGDEQFF. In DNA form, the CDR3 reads TGTGCCAGCAAAACGCCGGGGGATGAGCAGTTCTTC.

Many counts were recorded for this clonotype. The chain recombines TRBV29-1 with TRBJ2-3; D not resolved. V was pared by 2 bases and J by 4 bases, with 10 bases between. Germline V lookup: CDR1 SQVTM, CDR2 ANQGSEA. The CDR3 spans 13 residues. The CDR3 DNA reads TGCAGCGTTGAAAAGGCAGGCGCAGATACGCAGTATTTT. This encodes CSVEKAGADTQYF.